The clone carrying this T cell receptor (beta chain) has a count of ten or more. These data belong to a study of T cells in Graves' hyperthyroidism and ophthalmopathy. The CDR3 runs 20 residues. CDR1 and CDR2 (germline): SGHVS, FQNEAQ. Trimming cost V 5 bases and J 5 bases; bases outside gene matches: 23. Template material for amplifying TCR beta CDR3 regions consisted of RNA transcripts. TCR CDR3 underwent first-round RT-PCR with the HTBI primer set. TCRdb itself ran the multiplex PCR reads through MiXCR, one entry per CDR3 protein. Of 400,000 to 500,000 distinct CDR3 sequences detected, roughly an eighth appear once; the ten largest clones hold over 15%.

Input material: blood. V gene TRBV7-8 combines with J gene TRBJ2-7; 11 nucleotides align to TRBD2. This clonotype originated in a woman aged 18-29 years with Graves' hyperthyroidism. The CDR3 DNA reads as TGTGCCAGCAGCCCCCACGACTCGGACAGAAGACTAGCGGGATTCCACGAGCAGTACTTC. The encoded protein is CASSPHDSDRRLAGFHEQYF.